This TCR beta chain appears in the sequencing data of a study of blood T cells in healthy people across ages. Study results and limitations: Any changes in expanded clonotypes were possibly confounded, as donor CMV status remained unknown.

This CDR3 has 14 residues. Germline CDR1 reads SGHRS; CDR2 reads YFSETQ. The germline V and J ends were trimmed by 9 bases and 5 bases, with 18 bases remaining between them. A note on this clonotype: The antigen remains undetermined.

Extracted total RNA amounted to at least 5 micrograms for each sample. A sample-barcoded 5' primer and a J-beta primer mix were used in a second PCR of roughly 6 to 11 cycles. Template switching added a 12-random-nucleotide identifier to every cDNA molecule. TCRdb reprocessed the 5' RACE reads via MiXCR and lists one record per CDR3 protein. The sample consists of 650,000 to 1,000,000 distinct CDR3 sequences, around 36% of them appearing once. The sequence came from a man between 18 and 35 years old in good health. Sequenced sample: blood. The chain joins TRBV5-1 to TRBJ2-1, with D possibly matching TRBD1 (6 bases). DNA for the CDR3: TGCGCCACCACCGAGACAGGCCCGGACAATGAGCAGTTCTTC. This codes for CATTETGPDNEQFF.